This T cell receptor beta chain was identified during a study of shared clonotypes between healthy human individuals. Findings of the study overall: Generation probability values for non-shared clonotypes were lower than those for clonotypes shared by all four donors. Of the naive CD4 clonotypes, approximately 5% were shared across several donors.

V was pared by 6 bases and J by 7 bases, with 22 bases between. This CDR3 contains 16 residues. Germline-derived CDR1 and CDR2 are LNHDA and SQIVND (reference sequence). Only Caucasian adults living in Nashville, Tennessee served as donors. The run depth of the assay was deep. The assay was immunoSEQ multiplex PCR, and TCRdb's table has in-frame clones only and misses some. The table has 1.4 million to 1.5 million clones, roughly 96% seen once. To note about this clone: What it binds is not known.

This TCR derives from a young man in good health. Sequenced sample: naive CD4+ T cells sorted from blood. The sample's subset: CD45RA+ positively selected. V usage is TRBV19 and J usage is TRBJ2-1; the D gene is possibly TRBD2 (6 bases). In DNA, the CDR3 is TGTGCCAGTAGCCAGCCCCACGGGAGCCCTCGTAATGAGCAGTTCTTC. The encoded protein is CASSQPHGSPRNEQFF.